This T cell receptor (beta chain) was retrieved from a study of Graves' ophthalmopathy and Graves' hyperthyroidism. Researchers took RNA transcripts and amplified TCR beta CDR3 regions from them. The workflow started with a first-round RT-PCR run with HTBI primers and then moved on to a second-round multiplex PCR. From the multiplex PCR reads, TCRdb called clonotypes with MiXCR, one entry per CDR3 protein. The sample yields 260,000 or so distinct CDR3 sequences, around 50% seen once. Germline CDR1 is KGHDR and CDR2 is SFDVKD. V lost 4 bases and J lost 5, with 22 bases in between. The CDR3 runs to 17 residues. This clonotype was detected a few times.

The chain carries TRBV24-1 and TRBJ2-5, with D possibly being TRBD1 or TRBD2 (7 bases each). The TCR comes from an adult man with Graves' ophthalmopathy. Material: peripheral blood. The CDR3 DNA reads as TGTGCCACCAGTGACCCCCGACAGGGAGGGCAAGGGGAGACCCAGTACTTC. Its translation: CATSDPRQGGQGETQYF.